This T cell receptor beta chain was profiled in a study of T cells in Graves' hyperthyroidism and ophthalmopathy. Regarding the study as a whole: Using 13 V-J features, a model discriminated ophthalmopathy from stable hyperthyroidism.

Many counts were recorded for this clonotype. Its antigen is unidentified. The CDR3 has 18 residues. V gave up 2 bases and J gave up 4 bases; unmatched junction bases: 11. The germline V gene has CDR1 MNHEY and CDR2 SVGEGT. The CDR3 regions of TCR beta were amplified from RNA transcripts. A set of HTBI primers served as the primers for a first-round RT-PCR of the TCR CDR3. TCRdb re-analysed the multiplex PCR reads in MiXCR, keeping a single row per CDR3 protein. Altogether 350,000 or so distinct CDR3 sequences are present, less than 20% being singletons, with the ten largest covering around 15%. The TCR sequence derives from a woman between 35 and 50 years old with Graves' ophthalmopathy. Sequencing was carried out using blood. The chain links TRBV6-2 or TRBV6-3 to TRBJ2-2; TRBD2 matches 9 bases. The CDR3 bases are TGTGCCAGCAGTTACGGCTCTAGCGGGAATGCCGGCACCGGGGAGCTGTTTTTT. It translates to CASSYGSSGNAGTGELFF.